These 26 T cell receptor beta chains were all obtained from the same sample, sequenced in a study of T-cell reconstitution after alpha-beta-depleted transplantation in children. Unique molecular identifiers were used in preparing the TCRbeta library. One entry per CDR3 protein results from TCRdb running MiXCR on the PCR reads. The sample holds about 300,000 distinct CDR3 sequences, less than 9.5% seen once. No cognate antigen is known for these TCRs. General observations from the study: T-cell numbers and diversity, one year after transplant, stemmed largely from T cells that were newly produced.

The material sequenced was peripheral blood, taken 360 days after TCRalphabeta/CD19-depleted stem cell transplant. The origin of the receptors is a female patient aged 2-10 years who had a stem cell transplant for Fanconi anemia, so the T cells may come from the graft donor.

This clonotype appeared a few times. The chain has TRBV18 and TRBJ2-1, with 14 bases lining up with TRBD2. Germline CDR1 is KGHSH and CDR2 is LQKENI. This CDR3 region has 16 residues. V gave up 1 base and J gave up 9 bases; unmatched junction bases: 5. CDR3 DNA sequence: TGTGCCAGCTCACCACGGACTAGCGGGGGGAGTGGTGAGCAGTTCTTC. It codes for CASSPRTSGGSGEQFF. Combining the CDR3 with reference TRBV18 and TRBJ2-1 gives the whole variable domain NAGVMQNPRHLVRRRGQEARLRCSPMKGHSHVYWYRQLPEEGLKFMVYLQKENIIDESGMPKERFSAEFPKEGPSILRIQQVVRGDSAAYFCASSPRTSGGSGEQFFGPGTRLTVL.

This chain joins TRBV5-1 and TRBJ2-5, with D perhaps given as TRBD1 or TRBD2 (6 bases each). Deletions cut 0 bases from V and 2 bases from J, with 20 bases between. This CDR3 spans 18 amino acids. Germline V CDR1 and CDR2: SGHRS, YFSETQ. The CDR3 loop is CASSLVVGRGRGQETQYF. The DNA for the CDR3 is TGCGCCAGCAGCTTGGTTGTCGGTCGGGGGCGCGGGCAAGAGACCCAGTACTTC.

The V gene is TRBV30, the J gene TRBJ1-6; D is unresolved. Per the germline V gene, CDR1 is GTSNPN and CDR2 is SVGIG (reference sequence). The V end lost 2 bases, the J end lost 8 bases, and 7 bases lay between the germline ends. The CDR3 contains 12 residues. This CDR3 is CAWSIRDSPLHF. Here the CDR3 DNA reads TGTGCCTGGAGTATCCGCGATTCACCCCTCCACTTT.

This clonotype was detected a few times. This chain joins TRBV6-5 and TRBJ1-3; no clear D gene. Germline V gene sequence: CDR1 MNHEY, CDR2 SVGAGI. The CDR3 contains 16 residues. V lost 6 bases and J lost 0, with 15 bases in between. CDR3 in DNA: TGTGCCAGCAGCCCACGGATTTCTATCTCTGGAAACACCATATATTTT. This sequence encodes CASSPRISISGNTIYF.

This clonotype was picked up many times. This chain joins TRBV20-1 and TRBJ2-3; tentative D call: TRBD1 (5 bases). Per the germline V gene, CDR1 is DFQATT and CDR2 is SNEGSKA (reference sequence). The V end lost 6 bases, the J end lost 2 bases, and 15 bases lay between the germline ends. The CDR3 runs to 14 residues. The CDR3 protein is CSAPDRPSTDTQYF. The DNA for the CDR3 is TGCAGTGCCCCTGACAGACCTTCCACAGATACGCAGTATTTT.

The chain recombines TRBV18 with TRBJ1-3; a weak D match, TRBD1 (6 bases). CDR1 and CDR2 from the germline V gene are KGHSH and LQKENI. The CDR3 is made up of 21 amino acids. The V end lost 2 bases, the J end lost 0 bases, and 26 bases lay between the germline ends. Here the CDR3 reads CASSPFARGSSIGPSGNTIYF. Written as DNA, the CDR3 is TGTGCCAGCTCACCATTCGCCAGGGGAAGCTCCATAGGGCCCTCTGGAAACACCATATATTTT.

This clonotype showed up just a few times. The CDR3 sequence is CASSLLPAKGYYGYTF. CDR3 sequence (DNA): TGTGCCAGCTCCCTACTTCCGGCCAAGGGGTACTATGGCTACACCTTC. The chain uses TRBV18 and TRBJ1-2; D might be TRBD1 (5 bases). Germline V lookup: CDR1 KGHSH, CDR2 LQKENI. Trimming took off 6 bases at V and 3 bases at J, with 20 bases between the two ends. This CDR3 has 16 amino acids.

This clonotype came up many times. The chain recombines TRBV20-1 with TRBJ2-7; D is perhaps TRBD2 (5 bases). The ends were cut back, 3 bases at V and 4 bases at J, with 16 bases in the middle. The CDR3 has 14 amino acids. The germline V gene has CDR1 DFQATT and CDR2 SNEGSKA (reference sequence). The CDR3 loop is CSASPDRTGYEQYF. The CDR3 DNA reads as TGCAGTGCTAGTCCGGACCGCACGGGATACGAGCAGTACTTC.

This clonotype was counted many times. The chain carries TRBV20-1 and TRBJ1-2; no firm D call. With 3 bases removed from V and 0 bases from J, the gap between germline ends came to 8 bases. The CDR3 is made up of 13 amino acids. The germline V gene has CDR1 DFQATT and CDR2 SNEGSKA (reference sequence). CDR3 loop: CSASRATNYGYTF. In DNA form, the CDR3 reads TGCAGTGCTAGTAGGGCCACTAACTATGGCTACACCTTC.

V is TRBV4-1 and J is TRBJ2-5, with 14 nucleotides matching TRBD2. The trim removed 3 bases at V and 5 bases at J, leaving 5 bases unmatched. The CDR3 is 16 amino acids. CDR1 MGHRA and CDR2 YSYEKL come from the germline V gene. Here the CDR3 reads CASSHPGLAGVETQYF. The CDR3 DNA reads as TGCGCCAGCAGCCACCCGGGACTAGCGGGGGTTGAGACCCAGTACTTC.

This clonotype was found many times. The rearrangement links TRBV28 to TRBJ2-1; 7 nucleotides align to TRBD1. Looked up from germline, CDR1 is MDHEN and CDR2 is SYDVKM. The V and J ends lost 8 bases and 8 bases, in that order; junction bases with no gene match: 15. The CDR3 contains 15 residues. The CDR3 sequence is CASGDRDSPLDEQFF. DNA for the CDR3: TGTGCCAGCGGGGATCGGGACAGCCCACTCGATGAGCAGTTCTTC.

This clonotype was observed at least ten times. The V and J genes are TRBV5-5 and TRBJ2-3; possibly TRBD1 for D (6 bases). With 4 bases removed from V and 2 bases from J, the gap between germline ends came to 8 bases. Germline V CDR1 and CDR2: SGHKS, YYEKEE (reference sequence). This CDR3 region has 13 residues. DNA of the CDR3: TGTGCCAGCAGCGGGGACATCACAGATACGCAGTATTTT. Amino acid sequence: CASSGDITDTQYF.

V usage is TRBV27 and J usage is TRBJ2-1, with D possibly TRBD1 on 7 matching bases. Germline CDR1 reads MNHEY; CDR2 reads SMNVEV (reference sequence). Trimming pared 6 bases from V and 1 base from J, leaving 25 bases between. This CDR3 is 19 amino acids long. The CDR3 protein is CASSLTGVRAGPSYNEQFF. In DNA form, the CDR3 reads TGTGCCAGCAGCTTAACAGGGGTACGGGCGGGGCCGTCCTACAATGAGCAGTTCTTC.

This clonotype occurred many times. The V call is TRBV6-1, the J call TRBJ1-1, with D possibly being TRBD1 (6 bases). The germline gives CDR1 MNHNS, CDR2 SASEGT. Trimming stripped 6 bases from V and 4 bases from J, with 15 bases between. This CDR3 is built from 14 residues. DNA of the CDR3: TGTGCCAGCAGCCCCCAAACAGGGAGCACTGAAGCTTTCTTT. Translated: CASSPQTGSTEAFF.

This clonotype was found a few times. The V call is TRBV7-8, the J call TRBJ1-5, with D unresolved. The V and J ends lost 8 bases and 0 bases respectively, with 11 bases between them. CDR3 length: 14 amino acids. Per germline, CDR1 SGHVS and CDR2 FQNEAQ. For the CDR3, the DNA is TGTGCCAGCCGAAAGGACGGTAGCAATCAGCCCCAGCATTTT. It yields the protein CASRKDGSNQPQHF.

The chain joins TRBV4-2 to TRBJ2-1; 7 bases map to TRBD1. Per germline, CDR1 LGHNA and CDR2 YNFKEQ. J was trimmed by 1 base and V by 4 bases; bases with no gene match: 7. This CDR3 spans 16 amino acids. The CDR3 loop reads CASSPGPRGSYNEQFF. The DNA of the CDR3 is TGTGCCAGCAGCCCAGGCCCCAGGGGGTCCTACAATGAGCAGTTCTTC.

The chain joins TRBV6-5 to TRBJ2-5; D possibly corresponds to TRBD1 (6 bases). Trimming cost V 2 bases and J 5 bases, with 24 bases left between them. CDR3 length: 18 residues. Germline V CDR1 and CDR2: MNHEY, SVGAGI. CDR3 in DNA: TGTGCCAGCAGTTACCGAGCCCTGGGACACGGAATCGGTGAGACCCAGTACTTC. This translates into CASSYRALGHGIGETQYF.

The chain joins TRBV18 to TRBJ2-5; 7 nucleotides match TRBD1. The CDR3 extends over 14 amino acids. From germline, CDR1 is KGHSH and CDR2 LQKENI. With 3 bases clipped from V and 5 bases from J, the junction kept 6 bases outside the gene matches. For the CDR3, the DNA is TGTGCCAGCTCACCGACAGGGAGTGGGGAGACCCAGTACTTC. Amino acids: CASSPTGSGETQYF.

The chain's CDR3 is CASSVVAAGTDTQYF. The CDR3 nucleotides read TGTGCCAGCAGCGTAGTAGCGGCTGGCACAGATACGCAGTATTTT. The V call is TRBV9, the J call TRBJ2-3; a weak D match, TRBD2 (6 bases). Trimming took 0 bases from V and 1 from J, leaving 9 bases between them. CDR1 is SGDLS and CDR2 is YYNGEE in the germline V gene. The CDR3 extends over 15 amino acids.

The chain joins TRBV7-9 to TRBJ2-1; 10 bases agree with TRBD2. Germline values: CDR1 SEHNR, CDR2 FQNEAQ (reference sequence). The CDR3 loop spans 16 amino acids. The trim removed 3 bases at V and 1 base at J, leaving 3 bases unmatched. The CDR3 DNA sequence: TGTGCCAGCAGCTTGAGCGGGGGGGCATCCTACAATGAGCAGTTCTTC. It specifies CASSLSGGASYNEQFF.

V is TRBV28 and J is TRBJ2-5; 9 nucleotides agree with TRBD2. Trimming took 6 bases from V and 3 from J; bases not matched to a gene: 17. CDR1 and CDR2 (germline): MDHEN, SYDVKM. The CDR3 sequence is 18 residues long. The CDR3 coding sequence is TGTGCCAGCAGCCCGCTAGTATGGCGGGAGGGTGGCAAAGAGACCCAGTACTTC. This codes for CASSPLVWREGGKETQYF.

J is TRBJ2-1 and V is TRBV30; D uncertain. With 2 bases removed from V and 7 bases from J, the gap between germline ends came to 9 bases. Germline CDR1 and CDR2: GTSNPN and SVGIG (reference sequence). The CDR3 consists of 12 residues. CDR3 nucleotide sequence: TGTGCCTGGAGTACTTTGGTAAATGAGCAGTTCTTC. Residues: CAWSTLVNEQFF.

A few counts support this clonotype. CDR3 region: CASSLYGSIDRRVNEKLFF. The CDR3, as DNA: TGCGCCAGCAGCTTATATGGGAGTATTGACAGGCGAGTTAATGAAAAACTGTTTTTT. The chain is built from TRBV5-1 and TRBJ1-4; weak D call: TRBD1 (6 bases). The CDR3 is 19 amino acids. The germline gives CDR1 SGHRS, CDR2 YFSETQ. The V gene lost 2 bases and the J gene lost 4 bases, with 24 bases spanning the gap.

This clonotype was recorded a few times. J is TRBJ1-2 and V is TRBV5-1; no clear D. The CDR3 consists of 16 residues. Trimming pared 0 bases from V and 4 bases from J, leaving 16 bases between. The germline V gene encodes CDR1 SGHRS and CDR2 YFSETQ. The CDR3 region is CASSLEIQVGPYGYTF. The CDR3 DNA sequence: TGCGCCAGCAGCTTGGAAATTCAAGTGGGTCCCTATGGCTACACCTTC.

This clonotype was observed at least ten times. The chain couples TRBV5-1 to TRBJ2-1; tentative D call: TRBD2 (6 bases). With 1 base removed from V and 0 bases from J, the gap between germline ends came to 14 bases. CDR1 and CDR2 from the germline V gene are SGHRS and YFSETQ. This CDR3 spans 17 amino acids. The CDR3 nucleotides are TGCGCCAGCAGCTTGTATTTGGCGGGGTCCTCCTACAATGAGCAGTTCTTC. Translating it yields CASSLYLAGSSYNEQFF.

This chain connects TRBV6-1 to TRBJ2-1; 15 bases fit TRBD2. The CDR3 is made up of 15 amino acids. Trimming removed 10 bases from V and 8 bases from J; junction bases left unmatched: 9. The germline gives CDR1 MNHNS, CDR2 SASEGT. CDR3 sequence reads: CATGLAGGRLYEQFF. CDR3 nucleotides: TGTGCCACAGGACTAGCGGGGGGGCGCCTCTATGAGCAGTTCTTC.